These 4 T cell receptor beta chains were sequenced from one sample in a study of CD8+CD57+ T cells in acquired aplastic anemia. Before being chosen for sequencing, patients had shown CD8+CD57+ cell expansion by flow cytometry. Using genomic DNA as the template, TCR beta VDJ and CDR3 profiling was carried out. TCRdb independently ran MiXCR on the reads; one entry per CDR3 protein. There are hundreds of thousands of distinct CDR3 sequences in the sample; roughly a third occur only once, and less than 0.85% lies in the top ten. Material: sorted CD4+, CD8+, or CD8+CD57+ T cells (not recorded which) from PBMCs. The receptors stem from a human donor with aplastic anemia.

The rearrangement joins TRBV24-1 to TRBJ2-2; perhaps TRBD2 as D (5 bases). V shed 0 bases and J shed 14 bases, with 15 bases lying between them. This CDR3 spans 14 amino acids. Germline V gene sequence: CDR1 KGHDR, CDR2 SFDVKD. In nucleotides, the CDR3 is TGTGCCACCAGTGATTTGCGGTTCGACCGGGGACTGTTTTTT. This codes for CATSDLRFDRGLFF.

This clonotype occurred many times. V and J are TRBV9 and TRBJ1-3; a weak D match, TRBD1 (5 bases). This CDR3 region has 16 residues. The V end was cut by 0 bases, the J end by 0 bases, with 10 bases between. Looked up from germline, CDR1 is SGDLS and CDR2 is YYNGEE. The CDR3 loop is CASSVGGRNSGNTIYF. The DNA of the CDR3 is TGTGCCAGCAGCGTAGGGGGGAGAAACTCTGGAAACACCATATATTTT.

This clonotype was detected only a few times. The J gene is TRBJ2-1, the V gene TRBV3-1, with 7 positions matching TRBD2. Germline lookup yields CDR1 LGHDT and CDR2 YNNKEL (reference sequence). The CDR3 is made up of 13 amino acids. V shed 4 bases and J 9 bases; nucleotides not matched to a gene: 6. The DNA for the CDR3 is TGTGCCAGCAGCCCCGGGGGAGGGCCTGAGCAGTTCTTC. Translating gives CASSPGGGPEQFF.

Ten or more counts support this clonotype. This rearrangement joins TRBV29-1 to TRBJ2-3, with D unclear. Germline CDR1 is SQVTM and CDR2 is ANQGSEA. The CDR3 runs 13 residues. Between the trimmed V and J ends, which lost 3 bases and 0 bases, there was a span of 7 bases. Written as DNA, the CDR3 is TGCAGCGTTGATCCCAGGAGCACAGATACGCAGTATTTT. Protein: CSVDPRSTDTQYF.